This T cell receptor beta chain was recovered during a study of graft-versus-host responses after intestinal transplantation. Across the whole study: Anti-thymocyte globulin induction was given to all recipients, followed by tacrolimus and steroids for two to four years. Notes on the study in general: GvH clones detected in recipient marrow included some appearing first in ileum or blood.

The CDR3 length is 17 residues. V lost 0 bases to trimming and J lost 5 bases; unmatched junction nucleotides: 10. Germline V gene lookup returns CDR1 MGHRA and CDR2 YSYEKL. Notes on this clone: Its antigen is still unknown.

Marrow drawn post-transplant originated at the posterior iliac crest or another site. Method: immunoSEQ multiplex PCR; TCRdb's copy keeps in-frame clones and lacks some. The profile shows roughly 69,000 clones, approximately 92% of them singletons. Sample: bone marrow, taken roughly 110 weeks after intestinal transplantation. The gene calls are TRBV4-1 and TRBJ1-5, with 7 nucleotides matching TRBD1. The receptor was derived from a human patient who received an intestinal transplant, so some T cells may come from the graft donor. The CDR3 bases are TGCGCCAGCAGCCAAGAGGCTCGGACAGGTTCCGATCAGCCCCAGCATTTT. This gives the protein CASSQEARTGSDQPQHF.